These 29 T cell receptor beta chains were all obtained from the same sample, sequenced in a study of OX40 agonist ivuxolimab in advanced cancers. Profiling relied on immunoSEQ multiplex PCR, and the TCRdb table lists in-frame clones only, not all of them. The sample has tens of thousands of clones; roughly 88% are singletons. This specimen consisted of CD4+ or CD8+ T cells sorted from blood, obtained in a trial of the OX40 agonist ivuxolimab. Receptors originate from an adult with an advanced solid tumor such as melanoma, head and neck, liver or kidney cancer.

The V call is TRBV7-9, the J call TRBJ1-2, with no clear D. V was shortened by 5 bases and J by 3 bases, with 16 bases between the two germline ends. CDR1 is SEHNR and CDR2 is FQNEAQ in the germline V gene (reference sequence). CDR3 length equals 15 residues. The CDR3 loop is CASSPGVGWDYGYTF. The CDR3 DNA sequence: TGTGCCAGCAGCCCCGGGGTAGGCTGGGACTATGGCTACACCTTC.

The chain joins TRBV6-5 to TRBJ2-7, with 11 bases lining up with TRBD2. The germline V gene has CDR1 MNHEY and CDR2 SVGAGI. CDR3 length: 14 residues. The V segment lost 8 bases and the J segment 7 bases; nucleotides outside the gene matches: 10. The CDR3 DNA reads as TGTGCCAGCGGACGGACTAGCGGGCCCACAGAGCAGTACTTC. It is translated as CASGRTSGPTEQYF.

J is TRBJ2-2 and V is TRBV6-4; D possibly corresponds to TRBD1 (5 bases). Germline CDR1 reads MRHNA; CDR2 reads SNTAGT. Trimming took off 6 bases at V and 5 bases at J, with 10 bases between the two ends. This CDR3 has 13 amino acids. The CDR3 sequence: CASRMTVTGELFF. The CDR3, as DNA: TGTGCCAGCAGAATGACAGTGACCGGGGAGCTGTTTTTT.

This clone has more than one count but fewer than ten. The chain has TRBV5-6 and TRBJ1-1; 11 positions agree with TRBD1. V lost 5 bases, J lost 11 bases, and 11 bases stayed unmatched. In germline, CDR1 is SGHDT, CDR2 YYEEEE. CDR3 length: 14 residues. The CDR3 spells CASSRGTGGAVAFF. Written as DNA, the CDR3 is TGTGCCAGCAGTCGGGGGACAGGGGGAGCGGTGGCTTTCTTT.

The sample holds a few counts of this clone. The chain employs TRBV18 and TRBJ2-1; no definite D call. The CDR3 sequence is 12 residues long. The V and J ends lost 6 bases and 7 bases respectively, with 10 bases between them. Germline lookup yields CDR1 KGHSH and CDR2 LQKENI. The CDR3 spells CASSPTGNEQFF. The CDR3 bases are TGTGCCAGCTCCCCGACTGGGAATGAGCAGTTCTTC.

The V gene is TRBV7-8, the J gene TRBJ2-3, with D unclear. Trimming took 0 bases from V and 6 from J, leaving 19 bases between them. CDR3 length equals 17 residues. Germline V gene data show CDR1 as SGHVS and CDR2 as FQNEAQ. This CDR3 is CASSLAGNAHTADTQYF. DNA of the CDR3: TGTGCCAGCAGCTTAGCGGGGAACGCACACACGGCGGATACGCAGTATTTT.

The CDR3 DNA sequence: TGTGCCAGCAGTGTAAGCGGGGCCTCCTCCTACGAGCAGTACTTC. It is translated as CASSVSGASSYEQYF. The rearrangement links TRBV27 to TRBJ2-7; 7 bases fit TRBD2. The V gene's germline CDR1 is MNHEY and CDR2 SMNVEV (reference sequence). Trimming removed 5 bases from V and 0 bases from J; junction bases left unmatched: 7. The length of the CDR3 is 15 residues.

This chain uses TRBV19 with TRBJ2-1; tentatively, D is TRBD1 (5 bases). The CDR3 totals 17 residues. V lost 5 bases to trimming and J lost 3 bases, with 20 bases between them. The germline V gene has CDR1 LNHDA and CDR2 SQIVND (reference sequence). The CDR3 coding sequence is TGTGCCAGTAGTGCCCAACTCTCAGGGCATTTCTACAATGAGCAGTTCTTC. Encoded protein: CASSAQLSGHFYNEQFF.

The sample holds a few counts of this clone. The rearrangement joins TRBV28 to TRBJ1-2; perhaps TRBD1 as D (5 bases). CDR1 is MDHEN, CDR2 SYDVKM, per germline. The CDR3 runs 13 residues. Trimming stripped 7 bases from V and 5 bases from J, with 14 bases between. The CDR3: CASKAGVVYGYTF. The CDR3 DNA follows: TGTGCCAGCAAAGCGGGGGTTGTTTATGGCTACACCTTC.

The chain employs TRBV19 and TRBJ1-4; D is uncertain. The CDR3 sequence is 12 residues long. With 7 bases removed from V and 11 bases from J, the gap between germline ends came to 14 bases. The germline V gene encodes CDR1 LNHDA and CDR2 SQIVND (reference sequence). DNA for the CDR3: TGTGCCAGTACTGACACTATTGGGAAACTGTTTTTT. It specifies CASTDTIGKLFF.

This clone was seen just once. The rearrangement joins TRBV4-1 to TRBJ2-7, with D possibly being TRBD2 (6 bases). CDR3 length: 15 residues. CDR1 and CDR2 from the germline V gene are MGHRA and YSYEKL. The V and J ends lost 4 bases and 5 bases respectively, with 18 bases between them. CDR3 protein: CASSPGGAGRHEQYF. CDR3 DNA sequence: TGCGCCAGCAGCCCCGGAGGGGCAGGGAGACACGAGCAGTACTTC.

The chain joins TRBV28 to TRBJ2-7; 9 bases are shared with TRBD1. Germline CDR1 and CDR2: MDHEN and SYDVKM. With 5 bases clipped from V and 9 bases from J, the junction kept 14 bases outside the gene matches. The CDR3 is 15 residues long. The CDR3 DNA sequence: TGTGCCAGCAGTGCCATTACAGGGGGCTTTAGGGGGCAGTACTTC. It yields the protein CASSAITGGFRGQYF.

V and J are TRBV11-2 and TRBJ1-4; no firm D call. Trimming cost V 4 bases and J 0 bases, with 6 bases left between them. Germline lookup yields CDR1 SGHAT and CDR2 FQNNGV. The CDR3 length is 14 residues. The CDR3 nucleotides are TGTGCCAGCAGCTCCAGATCAACTAATGAAAAACTGTTTTTT. This encodes CASSSRSTNEKLFF.

The rearrangement links TRBV18 to TRBJ2-7, with 8 bases lining up with TRBD1. The length of the CDR3 is 17 residues. Germline lookup yields CDR1 KGHSH and CDR2 LQKENI. V shed 2 bases, J shed 0 bases, and the junction held 9 bases outside the gene matches. This CDR3 is CASSPGDRSISSYEQYF. In nucleotides, the CDR3 is TGTGCCAGCTCACCAGGGGACAGGAGCATCAGCTCCTACGAGCAGTACTTC.

There are a few counts of this clone. The rearrangement uses TRBV11-2 and TRBJ1-2; D is unclear. V shed 4 bases and J shed 0 bases, with 12 bases lying between them. Per germline, CDR1 SGHAT and CDR2 FQNNGV. This CDR3 contains 15 residues. CDR3: CASSSTGISNYGYTF. The CDR3 nucleotides are TGTGCCAGCAGCTCGACGGGAATCTCTAACTATGGCTACACCTTC. Full variable domain (missing parts from reference TRBV11-2 and TRBJ1-2): EAGVAQSPRYKIIEKRQSVAFWCNPISGHATLYWYQQILGQGPKLLIQFQNNGVVDDSQLPKDRFSAERLKGVDSTLKIQPAKLEDSAVYLCASSSTGISNYGYTFGSGTRLTVV.

CDR3 residues: CASGPDRGSYNEQFF. CDR3 coding DNA: TGTGCTAGTGGACCTGACAGGGGCTCCTACAATGAGCAGTTCTTC. V gene TRBV12-5 combines with J gene TRBJ2-1; TRBD1 matches at 8 bases. Germline V gene data show CDR1 as LGHNT and CDR2 as FRNRAP. The CDR3 totals 15 residues. The V and J ends lost 6 bases and 0 bases, in that order; junction bases with no gene match: 4.

The rearrangement joins TRBV28 to TRBJ1-4; D ambiguous. Trimming stripped 2 bases from V and 8 bases from J, with 12 bases between. Germline CDR1 reads MDHEN; CDR2 reads SYDVKM. CDR3 length equals 14 residues. The CDR3 region has the DNA TGTGCCAGCAGTTTAGGGCGGAAAGCCGAAAAACTGTTTTTT. This sequence encodes CASSLGRKAEKLFF.

This chain joins TRBV5-8 and TRBJ2-1; D is unresolved. V lost 0 bases and J lost 7, with 8 bases in between. This CDR3 has 13 residues. CDR1 and CDR2 (germline): SGHTS, YDEGEE. CDR3 residues: CASSLGLLNEQFF. DNA for the CDR3: TGTGCCAGCAGCTTGGGACTCCTTAATGAGCAGTTCTTC.

The gene calls are TRBV7-9 and TRBJ2-5, with 8 positions matching TRBD2. Germline values: CDR1 SEHNR, CDR2 FQNEAQ (reference sequence). V shed 1 base, J shed 7 bases, and the junction held 11 bases outside the gene matches. The CDR3 has 16 residues. Written as DNA, the CDR3 is TGTGCCAGCAGCTTAGGTCCCAGCGGGAGCGTCGGGACCCAGTACTTC. This sequence encodes CASSLGPSGSVGTQYF.

This chain joins TRBV19 and TRBJ2-7; 10 bases are a match to TRBD1. CDR1 and CDR2 from the germline V gene are LNHDA and SQIVND (reference sequence). The V segment lost 0 bases and the J segment 2 bases; nucleotides outside the gene matches: 7. This CDR3 spans 17 amino acids. The CDR3 DNA follows: TGTGCCAGTAGTATAGATCAGGGCGGGACAGGGGCCTACGAGCAGTACTTC. Its protein product is CASSIDQGGTGAYEQYF.

Here the CDR3 reads CASSQPGTNTQYF. In DNA, the CDR3 is TGTGCCAGCAGCCAACCCGGGACGAATACGCAGTATTTT. The J gene is TRBJ2-3, the V gene TRBV28; D assignment may be TRBD1 or TRBD2 (5 bases each). V was shortened by 6 bases and J by 7 bases, with 14 bases between the two germline ends. The V gene's germline CDR1 is MDHEN and CDR2 SYDVKM. The CDR3 runs 13 residues.

The chain uses TRBV7-2 and TRBJ2-7; 8 positions match TRBD1. The germline V gene has CDR1 SGHTA and CDR2 FQGNSA. Unmatched junction bases numbered 7, after V lost 3 bases and J lost 3 bases. This CDR3 region has 15 residues. The DNA of the CDR3 is TGTGCCAGCAGCTTTACCGGGACAGGATTCTACGAGCAGTACTTC. It codes for CASSFTGTGFYEQYF. The full variable domain, with the rest looked up from reference TRBV7-2 and TRBJ2-7, is GAGVSQSPSNKVTEKGKDVELRCDPISGHTALYWYRQSLGQGLEFLIYFQGNSAPDKSGLPSDRFSAERTGGSVSTLTIQRTQQEDSAVYLCASSFTGTGFYEQYFGPGTRLTVT.

The chain uses TRBV28 and TRBJ1-1; maybe TRBD1 (5 bases). Germline V gives CDR1 MDHEN, CDR2 SYDVKM. The V end was cut by 8 bases, the J end by 1 base, with 14 bases between. The CDR3 contains 14 residues. Here the CDR3 reads CASANGGGNTEAFF. The CDR3, as DNA: TGTGCCAGCGCTAACGGGGGTGGGAACACTGAAGCTTTCTTT.

Worth noting for this clone: Other DNA sequences of this sample code for an identical CDR3. The genes are TRBV28 and TRBJ1-1; 8 nucleotides agree with TRBD1. CDR1 and CDR2 from the germline V gene are MDHEN and SYDVKM. The CDR3 runs 15 residues. V lost 2 bases and J lost 4; bases outside the gene matches: 6. The CDR3 bases are TGTGCCAGCAGTTTAATCCCTACAGGGGGCACTGAAGCTTTCTTT. As protein: CASSLIPTGGTEAFF.

The chain has TRBV7-9 and TRBJ2-1; the D gene is possibly TRBD2 (5 bases). Germline assignment: CDR1 SEHNR and CDR2 FQNEAQ (reference sequence). V lost 0 bases and J lost 5, with 11 bases in between. This CDR3 region has 15 residues. The CDR3 DNA follows: TGTGCCAGCAGCTTAGCGGGAGTGCGGAACAATGAGCAGTTCTTC. Its protein is CASSLAGVRNNEQFF. Full variable domain (remainder filled in from reference TRBV7-9 and TRBJ2-1): DTGVSQNPRHKITKRGQNVTFRCDPISEHNRLYWYRQTLGQGPEFLTYFQNEAQLEKSRLLSDRFSAERPKGSFSTLEIQRTEQGDSAMYLCASSLAGVRNNEQFFGPGTRLTVL.

This clone has just a few counts. J is TRBJ2-1 and V is TRBV7-9; TRBD1 matches at 9 bases. V lost 5 bases to trimming and J lost 8 bases; unmatched junction nucleotides: 10. The CDR3 totals 15 residues. The germline gives CDR1 SEHNR, CDR2 FQNEAQ (reference sequence). DNA of the CDR3: TGTGCCAGCAGCCCCGGGACAGGGCATTTCCATGAGCAGTTCTTC. It is translated as CASSPGTGHFHEQFF.

The chain uses TRBV4-1 and TRBJ2-3, with 7 nucleotides matching TRBD1. Germline V gene data show CDR1 as MGHRA and CDR2 as YSYEKL. The CDR3 sequence is 16 residues long. Trimming took 1 base from V and 0 from J; bases not matched to a gene: 4. As DNA, the CDR3 is TGCGCCAGCAGCCAAGGACCGGGACAGAGCACAGATACGCAGTATTTT. This sequence encodes CASSQGPGQSTDTQYF.

The chain recombines TRBV29-1 with TRBJ1-4; possible D gene TRBD1, 6 bases. V dropped 6 bases and J dropped 8 bases, with 16 bases sitting between them. Per the germline V gene, CDR1 is SQVTM and CDR2 is ANQGSEA. The CDR3 runs to 13 residues. The CDR3 loop reads CSVGLGAGEKLFF. The CDR3 DNA follows: TGCAGCGTCGGTCTGGGGGCTGGAGAAAAACTGTTTTTT.

The chain carries TRBV6-1 and TRBJ2-3; 14 bases fit TRBD2. The germline gives CDR1 MNHNS, CDR2 SASEGT. The CDR3 length is 16 residues. The ends lost 4 bases at V and 1 base at J; junction bases unmatched: 1. CDR3: CASSGLAGGGTDTQYF. The CDR3 coding sequence is TGTGCCAGCAGTGGACTAGCGGGAGGGGGCACAGATACGCAGTATTTT.